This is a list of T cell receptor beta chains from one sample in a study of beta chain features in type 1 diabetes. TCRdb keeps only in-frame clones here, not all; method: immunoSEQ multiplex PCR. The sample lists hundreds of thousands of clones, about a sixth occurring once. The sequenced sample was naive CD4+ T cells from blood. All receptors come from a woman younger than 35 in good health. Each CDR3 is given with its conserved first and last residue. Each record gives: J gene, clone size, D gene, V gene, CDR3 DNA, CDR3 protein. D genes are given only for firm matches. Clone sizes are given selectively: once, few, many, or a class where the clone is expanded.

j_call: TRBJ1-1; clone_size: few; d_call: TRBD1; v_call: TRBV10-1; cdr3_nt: TGCGCCAGCAGTGAAGGGACAGAATACACTGAAGCTTTCTTT; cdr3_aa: CASSEGTEYTEAFF
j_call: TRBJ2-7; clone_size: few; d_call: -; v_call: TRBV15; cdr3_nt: TGTGCCACCAGCAGAGCGTTTGGTAGTTCCCACGAGCAGTACTTC; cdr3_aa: CATSRAFGSSHEQYF
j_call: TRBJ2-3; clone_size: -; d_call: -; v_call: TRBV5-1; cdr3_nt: TGCGCCAGCAGCTTTGGGGCAGTAGCGGTCACAGATACGCAGTATTTT; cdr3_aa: CASSFGAVAVTDTQYF
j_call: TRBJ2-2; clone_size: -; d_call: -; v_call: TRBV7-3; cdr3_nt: TGTGCCAGCAGCCCCCAGGGCGGGGAGCTGTTTTTT; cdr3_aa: CASSPQGGELFF
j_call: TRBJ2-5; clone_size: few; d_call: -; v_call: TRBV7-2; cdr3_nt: TGTGCCAGCAGCTTAGCGGGACAGACCCAGTACTTC; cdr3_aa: CASSLAGQTQYF
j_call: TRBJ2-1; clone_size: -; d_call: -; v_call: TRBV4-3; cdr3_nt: TGCGCCAGCAGCCAACCGGGACTCTCCTACAATGAGCAGTTCTTC; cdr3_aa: CASSQPGLSYNEQFF
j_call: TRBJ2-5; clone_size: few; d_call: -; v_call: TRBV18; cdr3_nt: TGTGCCAGCTCACCAAGAGAGACCCAGTACTTC; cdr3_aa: CASSPRETQYF
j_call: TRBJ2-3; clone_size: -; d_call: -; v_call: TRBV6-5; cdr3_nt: TGTGCCAGCAGAAACGACTTAGCTGCAGATACGCAGTATTTT; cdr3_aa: CASRNDLAADTQYF
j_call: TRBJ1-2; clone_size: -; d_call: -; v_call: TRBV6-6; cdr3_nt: TGTGCCAGCAGCGAACCCTGGCCTAAAGCTAACTATGGCTACACCTTC; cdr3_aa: CASSEPWPKANYGYTF
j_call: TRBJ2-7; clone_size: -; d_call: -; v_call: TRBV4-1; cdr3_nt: TGCGCCAGCAGCCAGGCTGGGGCGAATCAGTACGAGCAGTACTTC; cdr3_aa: CASSQAGANQYEQYF
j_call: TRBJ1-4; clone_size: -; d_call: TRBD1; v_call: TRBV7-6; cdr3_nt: TGTGCCAGCAGCTTAATGGACAGGGGCGAAAAACTGTTTTTT; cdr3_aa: CASSLMDRGEKLFF
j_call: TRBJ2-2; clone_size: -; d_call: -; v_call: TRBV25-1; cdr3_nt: TGTGCCAGCCTCGCGACGAACACCGGGGAGCTGTTTTTT; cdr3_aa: CASLATNTGELFF
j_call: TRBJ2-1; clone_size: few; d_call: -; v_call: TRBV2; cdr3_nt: TGTGCCAGCAGTGAAACTCTGCTCGGTAGCTCCTACAATGAGCAGTTCTTC; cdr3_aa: CASSETLLGSSYNEQFF
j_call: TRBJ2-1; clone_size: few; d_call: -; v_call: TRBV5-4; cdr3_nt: TGTGCCAGCAGCCTAATACCCCGACCTCCCAATGAGCAGTTCTTC; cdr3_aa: CASSLIPRPPNEQFF